The 11 T cell receptor beta chains presented below share a single source sample, sequenced in a study of T cells in Graves' hyperthyroidism and ophthalmopathy. RNA transcripts gave rise to amplified TCR beta CDR3 regions. Using the HTBI primer set, a first-round RT-PCR was run on the TCR CDR3. Using its own MiXCR run on the multiplex PCR reads, TCRdb lists one record per CDR3 protein. The sample has under 650,000 distinct CDR3 sequences; around 15% are singletons. Material: blood. These receptors were taken from a woman aged 25 to 39 with Graves' hyperthyroidism.

This clonotype was found many times. The chain couples TRBV7-2 to TRBJ2-1; the match to TRBD2 covers 8 bases. V was clipped by 3 bases and J by 0 bases; unmatched bases: 13. This CDR3 has 19 amino acids. CDR1 is SGHTA, CDR2 FQGNSA, per germline. CDR3 protein: CASSFRLAGRLLSYNEQFF. In nucleotides, the CDR3 is TGTGCCAGCAGCTTCCGCTTAGCGGGACGGCTTCTCTCCTACAATGAGCAGTTCTTC.

The chain recombines TRBV7-3 with TRBJ2-3, with 7 bases fitting TRBD2. Germline CDR1 SGHTA, CDR2 FQGTGA. The CDR3 spans 14 residues. With V trimmed by 6 bases and J by 2 bases, 5 bases remained unmatched. CDR3: CASSQRDITDTQYF. The DNA of the CDR3 is TGTGCCAGCAGTCAGCGGGATATCACAGATACGCAGTATTTT.

Concerning this clonotype: This may come from a read error, since a much larger clone is one base off. V and J are TRBV6-2 or TRBV6-3 and TRBJ2-1; 9 bases agree with TRBD2. Per germline, CDR1 MNHEY and CDR2 SVGEGT. The CDR3 length is 15 residues. The DNA for the CDR3 is TGTGCCAGCAGCCAACTAGCGGGTAACTACGATGAGCAGTTCTTC. Its translation is CASSQLAGNYDEQFF.

This clonotype was detected ten times or more. CDR3 loop: CASSPLSLSSSYNEQFF. CDR3 DNA: TGTGCCAGCAGTCCGCTGTCGCTCTCGAGCTCCTACAATGAGCAGTTCTTC. The chain combines TRBV28 with TRBJ2-1; D gene ambiguous. Germline V CDR1 and CDR2: MDHEN, SYDVKM. Deletions cut 5 bases from V and 0 bases from J, with 17 bases between. This CDR3 has 17 amino acids.

This clonotype was counted only a few times. This chain uses TRBV5-1 with TRBJ2-6; a weak D match, TRBD1 (5 bases). Trimming shortened V by 2 bases and J by 0 bases, and 6 bases separated the two germline ends. The CDR3 consists of 15 residues. Germline values: CDR1 SGHRS, CDR2 YFSETQ. CDR3 in DNA: TGCGCCAGCAGCTTCAGGGACTCTGGGGCCAACGTCCTGACTTTC. It codes for CASSFRDSGANVLTF.

The chain uses TRBV30 and TRBJ1-1; TRBD1 is a possible D gene (5 bases). The CDR3 sequence is 13 residues long. V lost 4 bases and J 3 bases, leaving 12 bases between the germline ends. The germline gives CDR1 GTSNPN, CDR2 SVGIG (reference sequence). As DNA, the CDR3 is TGTGCCTGGACATCAGGGACCCACACTGAAGCTTTCTTT. It yields the protein CAWTSGTHTEAFF.

In its sample, this clonotype was seen a few times. This chain joins TRBV5-1 and TRBJ2-2; unclear D gene. Per germline, CDR1 SGHRS and CDR2 YFSETQ. Trimming took 5 bases from V and 4 from J, leaving 12 bases between them. The CDR3 is made up of 14 amino acids. The CDR3 DNA reads as TGCGCCAGCAGTGCTGGCGCCCCCACCGGGGAGCTGTTTTTT. This sequence encodes CASSAGAPTGELFF. The whole variable domain, remainder taken from reference TRBV5-1 and TRBJ2-2, is KAGVTQTPRYLIKTRGQQVTLSCSPISGHRSVSWYQQTPGQGLQFLFEYFSETQRNKGNFPGRFSGRQFSNSRSEMNVSTLELGDSALYLCASSAGAPTGELFFGEGSRLTVL.

This clonotype has just a few counts. The chain uses TRBV28 and TRBJ2-1, with 12 positions matching TRBD2. The length of the CDR3 is 15 residues. V trimming: 8 bases; J trimming: 4 bases; junction bases outside the gene matches: 6. Germline V CDR1 and CDR2: MDHEN, SYDVKM. CDR3 residues: CASVGLAGRYNEQFF. For the CDR3, the DNA is TGTGCCAGCGTGGGACTAGCGGGCCGTTACAATGAGCAGTTCTTC.

Remarks on this clonotype: Mismatch with germline at one junction end may stem from a read error. The rearrangement joins TRBV7-2 to TRBJ1-6, with a tentative D call TRBD1 (5 bases). The CDR3 extends over 16 amino acids. CDR1 SGHTA and CDR2 FQGNSA come from the germline V gene. Here the CDR3 reads CASSPWGLLSDSPLHF. The CDR3 coding sequence is TGCGCCAGCAGCCCCTGGGGACTTTTAAGTGATTCACCCCTCCACTTT. The entire variable domain, with the rest obtained from reference TRBV7-2 and TRBJ1-6, is as follows: GAGVSQSPSNKVTEKGKDVELRCDPISGHTALYWYRQSLGQGLEFLIYFQGNSAPDKSGLPSDRFSAERTGGSVSTLTIQRTQQEDSAVYLCASSPWGLLSDSPLHFGNGTRLTVT.

This clonotype was counted many times. The chain uses TRBV2 and TRBJ2-1; no clear D. Germline V gene lookup returns CDR1 SNHLY and CDR2 FYNNEI. Deletions cut 10 bases from V and 3 bases from J, with 13 bases between. CDR3 length equals 13 residues. CDR3 coding DNA: TGTGCCACTTCTGCTAGGAACTACAATGAGCAGTTCTTC. Translated, it gives CATSARNYNEQFF. Full variable domain (outside the CDR3, taken from reference TRBV2 and TRBJ2-1): EPEVTQTPSHQVTQMGQEVILRCVPISNHLYFYWYRQILGQKVEFLVSFYNNEISEKSEIFDDQFSVERPDGSNFTLKIRSTKLEDSAMYFCATSARNYNEQFFGPGTRLTVL.

This clonotype was recorded at least ten times. This chain uses TRBV12-3 or TRBV12-4 with TRBJ1-2; TRBD1 is a possible D gene (6 bases). The CDR3 extends over 16 amino acids. V lost 6 bases and J lost 5, with 22 bases in between. CDR3 in DNA: TGTGCCAGCAGCGCCGCAACAAGGACAGTCGGATATGGCTACACCTTC. Its translation: CASSAATRTVGYGYTF.